One sample yielded the 10 T cell receptor beta chains listed below, sequenced in a study of T cell responses to AZD1222 COVID-19 vaccine. Sequenced by immunoSEQ multiplex PCR; TCRdb stores in-frame clones only, minus some. The table lists roughly 140,000 clones, 80% to 90% of them singletons. The sequenced sample was peripheral blood, obtained on day 0 of AZD1222 vaccination. The receptors derive from an adult in good health.

The chain is built from TRBV3-1 (or the pseudogene TRBV3-2) and TRBJ1-4, with unresolved D. V was trimmed by 6 bases and J by 5 bases, leaving 13 bases between them. The CDR3 loop spans 14 amino acids. CDR1 and CDR2 (germline): LGHDT, YNNKEL (reference sequence). As DNA, the CDR3 is TGTGCCAGCAGTTTCCTCGGAGGCAATGAAAAACTGTTTTTT. Residues: CASSFLGGNEKLFF.

The V and J genes are TRBV6-5 and TRBJ1-2, with D perhaps matching TRBD1 (5 bases). Trimming took off 6 bases at V and 6 bases at J, with 17 bases between the two ends. Germline CDR1 reads MNHEY; CDR2 reads SVGAGI. This CDR3 spans 14 amino acids. This CDR3 reads CASRQAFISDGYTF. CDR3 nucleotides: TGTGCCAGCAGACAGGCGTTTATAAGCGATGGCTACACCTTC.

This rearrangement joins TRBV7-6 to TRBJ2-2; D may be TRBD2 (5 bases). V lost 1 base and J 2 bases, leaving 11 bases between the germline ends. There are 16 residues in the CDR3. CDR1 is SGHVS and CDR2 is FNYEAQ in the germline V gene. The CDR3: CASSLGTGINTGELFF. In DNA, the CDR3 is TGTGCCAGCAGCTTAGGGACCGGGATCAACACCGGGGAGCTGTTTTTT.

The V gene is TRBV6-6, the J gene TRBJ2-7; possible D gene TRBD2, 6 bases. This CDR3 spans 15 amino acids. Trimming stripped 5 bases from V and 2 bases from J, with 16 bases between. Germline V CDR1 and CDR2: MNHNY, SVGAGI (reference sequence). The CDR3 sequence: CASSAFSGSAYEQYF. The CDR3 region has the DNA TGTGCCAGCAGTGCATTCAGCGGGTCCGCCTACGAGCAGTACTTC.

The chain joins TRBV10-1 to TRBJ1-6; no clear D. Germline assignment: CDR1 WNHNN and CDR2 SYGVQD (reference sequence). The CDR3 runs 15 residues. V was pared by 7 bases and J by 4 bases, with 14 bases between. The DNA of the CDR3 is TGCGCCAGCAAAGCGGATATATTATATAATTCACCCCTCCACTTT. As protein: CASKADILYNSPLHF.

This sequence joins TRBV30 and TRBJ2-3; D gene ambiguous. CDR3 length: 14 amino acids. V was pared by 4 bases and J by 2 bases, with 13 bases between. Germline V gene sequence: CDR1 GTSNPN, CDR2 SVGIG (reference sequence). The CDR3 region has the DNA TGTGCCTGGAAGTGGCGGACGGCCACAGATACGCAGTATTTT. It specifies CAWKWRTATDTQYF.

CDR3 nucleotides: TGTGCCAGCTCACCTCAAACAGGGGAAAAACTGTTTTTT. It translates to CASSPQTGEKLFF. The V gene is TRBV18, the J gene TRBJ1-4, with a weak D call TRBD1 (6 bases). The germline CDR1 and CDR2 sequences are KGHSH and LQKENI. There are 13 residues in the CDR3. V was trimmed by 3 bases and J by 8 bases, leaving 10 bases between them.

In this sample, this clone turned up once. This CDR3 is CASSQDRGNTIYF. CDR3 sequence (DNA): TGTGCCAGCAGCCAGGACAGAGGAAACACCATATATTTT. This sequence joins TRBV3-1 (or the pseudogene TRBV3-2) and TRBJ1-3, with D possibly being TRBD1 (6 bases). Germline V gene data show CDR1 as LGHDT and CDR2 as YNNKEL (reference sequence). The CDR3 has 13 residues. V was shortened by 3 bases and J by 4 bases, with 7 bases between the two germline ends.

The rearrangement links TRBV3-1 (or the pseudogene TRBV3-2) to TRBJ2-7, with TRBD1 matching over 8 bases. After removal of 4 bases from V and 5 bases from J, the junction contained 4 bases not matched to a gene. The CDR3 loop spans 13 amino acids. Germline CDR1 and CDR2: LGHDT and YNNKEL (reference sequence). As DNA, the CDR3 is TGTGCCAGCAGCCCGAGGACAGGGCACGAGCAGTACTTC. Translated, it gives CASSPRTGHEQYF.

CDR3 sequence (DNA): TGTGCCAGCAGCTTAGATCCGGGCTACAGGGAAACCGGGGAGCTGTTTTTT. This sequence encodes CASSLDPGYRETGELFF. The chain employs TRBV11-2 and TRBJ2-2; a possible D gene is TRBD1 (6 bases). CDR1 SGHAT and CDR2 FQNNGV come from the germline V gene. This CDR3 is 17 amino acids long. V was cut by 0 bases and J by 5 bases, with 16 bases left in between.